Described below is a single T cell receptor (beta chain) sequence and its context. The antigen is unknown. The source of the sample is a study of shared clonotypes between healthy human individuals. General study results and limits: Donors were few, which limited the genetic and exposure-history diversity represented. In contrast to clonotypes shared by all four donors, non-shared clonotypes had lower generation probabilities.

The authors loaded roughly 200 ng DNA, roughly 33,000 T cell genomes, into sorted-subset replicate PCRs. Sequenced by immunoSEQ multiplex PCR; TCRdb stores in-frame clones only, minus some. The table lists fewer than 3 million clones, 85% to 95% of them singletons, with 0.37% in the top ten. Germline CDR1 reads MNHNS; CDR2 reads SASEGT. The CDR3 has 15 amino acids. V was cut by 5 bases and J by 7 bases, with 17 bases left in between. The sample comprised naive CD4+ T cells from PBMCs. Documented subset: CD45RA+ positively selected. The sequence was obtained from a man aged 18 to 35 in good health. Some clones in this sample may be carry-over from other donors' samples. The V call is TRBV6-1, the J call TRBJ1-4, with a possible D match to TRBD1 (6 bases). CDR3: CASSSRTVESEKLFF. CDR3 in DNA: TGTGCCAGCAGTTCGAGGACAGTTGAGAGTGAAAAACTGTTTTTT.